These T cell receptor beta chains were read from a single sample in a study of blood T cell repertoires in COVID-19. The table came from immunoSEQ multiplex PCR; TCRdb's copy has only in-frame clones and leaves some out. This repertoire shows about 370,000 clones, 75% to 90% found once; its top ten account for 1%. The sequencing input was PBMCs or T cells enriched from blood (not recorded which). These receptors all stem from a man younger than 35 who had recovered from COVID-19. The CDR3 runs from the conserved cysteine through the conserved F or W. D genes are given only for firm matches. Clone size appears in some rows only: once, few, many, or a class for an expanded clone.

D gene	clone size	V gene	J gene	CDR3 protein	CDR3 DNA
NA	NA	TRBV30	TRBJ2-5	CACNCRGGETQYF	TGTGCCTGTAACTGCAGGGGTGGGGAGACCCAGTACTTC
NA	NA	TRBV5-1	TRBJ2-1	CASSLTGELYNEQFF	TGCGCCAGCAGCTTGACGGGGGAGCTCTACAATGAGCAGTTCTTC
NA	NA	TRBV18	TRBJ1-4	CASSPISQGNEKLFF	TGTGCCAGCTCACCAATAAGTCAGGGTAATGAAAAACTGTTTTTT
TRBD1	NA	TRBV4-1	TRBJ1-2	CASSQADRVNYGYTF	TGCGCCAGCAGCCAAGCCGACAGGGTTAACTATGGCTACACCTTC
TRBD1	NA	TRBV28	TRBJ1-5	CASNNRGPYSNQPQHF	TGTGCCAGCAATAACAGGGGGCCCTATAGCAATCAGCCCCAGCATTTT
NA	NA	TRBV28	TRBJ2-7	CASSRTGYEQYF	TGTGCCAGCAGTAGGACTGGCTACGAGCAGTACTTC
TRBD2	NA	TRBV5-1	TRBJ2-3	CASSAGAEDTQYF	TGCGCCAGCAGCGCGGGAGCCGAAGATACGCAGTATTTT
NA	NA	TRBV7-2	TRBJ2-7	CASSFLLTDLVRPYEQYF	TGTGCCAGCAGCTTCTTGTTGACAGATTTAGTAAGACCCTACGAGCAGTACTTC
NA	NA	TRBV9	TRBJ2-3	CASSVQGSTDTQYF	TGTGCCAGCAGCGTACAGGGTTCCACAGATACGCAGTATTTT
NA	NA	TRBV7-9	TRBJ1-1	CASSPLDTPEAFF	TGTGCCAGCAGCCCTCTCGACACCCCTGAAGCTTTCTTT
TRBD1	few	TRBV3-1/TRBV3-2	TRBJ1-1	CASSQSAGGTEAFF	TGTGCCAGCAGCCAATCGGCAGGGGGGACTGAAGCTTTCTTT
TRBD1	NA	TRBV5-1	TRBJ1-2	CASSHQQGANYGYTF	TGCGCCAGCAGCCATCAACAGGGGGCGAACTATGGCTACACCTTC
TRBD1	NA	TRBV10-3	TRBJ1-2	CAISDPRQGLSYGYTF	TGTGCCATCAGTGACCCCCGACAGGGACTGAGCTATGGCTACACCTTC
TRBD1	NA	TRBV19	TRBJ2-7	CASSGTGVDEQYF	TGTGCCAGTAGTGGGACAGGGGTGGACGAGCAGTACTTC
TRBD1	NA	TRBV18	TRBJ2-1	CASSPNSGQGTYNEQFF	TGTGCCAGCTCACCAAATTCGGGACAGGGCACCTACAATGAGCAGTTCTTC
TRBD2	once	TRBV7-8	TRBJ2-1	CASSLTTLAGVWDEQFF	TGTGCCAGCAGCTTAACGACGTTAGCGGGAGTTTGGGATGAGCAGTTCTTC
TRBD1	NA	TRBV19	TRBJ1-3	CATRTGEDRNTIYF	TGTGCCACCCGGACAGGGGAGGATAGAAACACCATATATTTT
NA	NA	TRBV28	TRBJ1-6	CASQGLLNSPLHF	TGTGCCAGTCAGGGGCTCTTAAATTCACCCCTCCACTTT
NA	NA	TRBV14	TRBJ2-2	CASREMSGELFF	TGTGCCAGCAGAGAGATGTCCGGGGAGCTGTTTTTT
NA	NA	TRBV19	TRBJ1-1	CASSSRYTEAFF	TGTGCCAGTAGCAGCAGGTACACTGAAGCTTTCTTT
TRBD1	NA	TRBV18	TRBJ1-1	CASSLGTAMNTEAFF	TGTGCCAGCTCATTAGGGACAGCTATGAACACTGAAGCTTTCTTT
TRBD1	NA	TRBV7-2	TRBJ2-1	CASIPGQGDNEQFF	TGTGCCAGCATCCCCGGACAGGGCGACAATGAGCAGTTCTTC
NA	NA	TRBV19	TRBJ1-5	CASSMGAGEYQPQHF	TGTGCCAGTAGTATGGGGGCAGGGGAATACCAGCCCCAGCATTTT
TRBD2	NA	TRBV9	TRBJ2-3	CASSAGLGLAGASTDTQYF	TGTGCCAGCAGCGCGGGCCTGGGACTAGCGGGGGCTAGCACAGATACGCAGTATTTT
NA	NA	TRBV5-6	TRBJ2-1	CASSLYEGVSYNEQFF	TGTGCCAGCAGCTTGTACGAGGGAGTTTCTTACAATGAGCAGTTCTTC
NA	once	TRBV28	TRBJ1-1	CASSLYWRANTEAFF	TGTGCCAGCAGTTTATATTGGAGGGCTAACACTGAAGCTTTCTTT
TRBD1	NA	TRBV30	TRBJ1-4	CAWSLLGDRHEKLFF	TGTGCCTGGAGTTTATTAGGGGACAGACATGAAAAACTGTTTTTT
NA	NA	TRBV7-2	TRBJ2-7	CASSLSMTSSYEQYF	TGTGCCAGCAGCTTATCTATGACTAGTTCCTACGAGCAGTACTTC
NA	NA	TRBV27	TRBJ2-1	CASSGEGGRTYNEQFF	TGTGCCAGCAGTGGGGAGGGGGGGCGGACCTACAATGAGCAGTTCTTC
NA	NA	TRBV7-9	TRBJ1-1	CASCPGRCTEAFF	TGTGCCAGCTGCCCAGGGCGCTGCACTGAAGCTTTCTTT
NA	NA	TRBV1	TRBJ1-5	CTSSQDGVPQHF	TGCACCAGCAGCCAAGACGGGGTGCCCCAGCATTTT
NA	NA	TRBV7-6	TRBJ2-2	CASSLALGGNTGELFF	TGTGCCAGCAGCTTAGCGCTGGGGGGGAACACCGGGGAGCTGTTTTTT
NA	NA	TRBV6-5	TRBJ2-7	CASSLMTVYEQYF	TGTGCCAGCAGTTTAATGACAGTGTACGAGCAGTACTTC
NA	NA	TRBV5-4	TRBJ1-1	CAIRKRGSPNTEAFF	TGTGCCATCCGAAAACGGGGAAGCCCGAACACTGAAGCTTTCTTT
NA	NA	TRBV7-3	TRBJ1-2	CASSSGGSGYGYTF	TGTGCCAGCAGCTCGGGGGGCTCTGGGTATGGCTACACCTTC
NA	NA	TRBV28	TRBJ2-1	CASSGGITYNEQFF	TGTGCCAGCAGTGGGGGGATAACATACAATGAGCAGTTCTTC
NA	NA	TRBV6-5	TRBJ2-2	CASSASRMNTGELFF	TGTGCCAGCAGCGCCTCCAGGATGAACACCGGGGAGCTGTTTTTT
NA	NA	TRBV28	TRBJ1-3	CASSDPRLSSNTIYF	TGTGCCAGCAGTGACCCACGACTCTCCAGCAACACCATATATTTT
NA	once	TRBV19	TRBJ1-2	CASSMGPLTNYGYTF	TGTGCCAGTAGTATGGGGCCTCTAACTAACTATGGCTACACCTTC
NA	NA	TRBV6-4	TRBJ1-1	CASSAGTKAEAFF	TGTGCCAGCAGTGCAGGGACAAAGGCTGAAGCTTTCTTT
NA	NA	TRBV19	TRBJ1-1	CASSPGGGNTEAFF	TGTGCCAGTAGCCCCGGGGGGGGGAACACTGAAGCTTTCTTT
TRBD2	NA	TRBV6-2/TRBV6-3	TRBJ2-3	CASSIAGGPPDTQYF	TGTGCCAGCAGCATAGCGGGAGGGCCTCCAGATACGCAGTATTTT
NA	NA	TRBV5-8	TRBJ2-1	CASNLIGGTATNEQFF	TGTGCCAGCAATTTGATCGGAGGGACAGCGACGAATGAGCAGTTCTTC
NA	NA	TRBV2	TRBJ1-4	CASRIQVNEKLFF	TGTGCCAGCAGAATACAGGTTAATGAAAAACTGTTTTTT
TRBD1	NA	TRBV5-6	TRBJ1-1	CASIADRGRFANTEAFF	TGTGCCAGCATCGCGGACAGGGGGCGCTTTGCTAACACTGAAGCTTTCTTT
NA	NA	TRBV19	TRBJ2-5	CASSPSRGGETQYF	TGTGCCAGTAGTCCGTCCAGGGGAGGGGAGACCCAGTACTTC
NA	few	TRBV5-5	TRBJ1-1	CASSLWGAEAFF	TGTGCCAGCAGCTTGTGGGGAGCTGAAGCTTTCTTT
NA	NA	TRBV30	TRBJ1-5	CAWTTGGVSNQPQHF	TGTGCCTGGACCACCGGGGGGGTAAGCAATCAGCCCCAGCATTTT
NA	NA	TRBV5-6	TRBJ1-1	CASSLVGRDSEAFF	TGTGCCAGCAGCTTGGTGGGGAGAGATAGTGAAGCTTTCTTT
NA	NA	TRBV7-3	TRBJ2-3	CASRGSSTDTQYF	TGTGCCAGCCGCGGGTCTAGCACAGATACGCAGTATTTT
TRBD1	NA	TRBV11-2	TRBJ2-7	CASSPGTVYEQYF	TGTGCCAGCAGCCCCGGGACAGTATACGAGCAGTACTTC
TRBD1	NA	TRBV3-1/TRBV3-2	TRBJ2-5	CASSQYTGGETQYF	TGTGCCAGCAGCCAATATACAGGGGGGGAGACCCAGTACTTC
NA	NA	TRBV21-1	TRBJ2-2	CASSNLRGSSPRGKNANTGELFF	TGTGCCAGCAGCAACCTCAGGGGGAGCTCGCCGAGGGGGAAAAATGCGAACACCGGGGAGCTGTTTTTT
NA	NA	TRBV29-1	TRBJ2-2	CSVAETNTGELFF	TGCAGCGTTGCGGAGACGAACACCGGGGAGCTGTTTTTT
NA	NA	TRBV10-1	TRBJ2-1	CASSESDSLRPHNEQFF	TGCGCCAGCAGTGAGTCGGACAGCCTGCGTCCCCACAATGAGCAGTTCTTC
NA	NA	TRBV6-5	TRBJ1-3	CASSYRTGGNTIYF	TGTGCCAGCAGTTACAGAACAGGAGGAAACACCATATATTTT
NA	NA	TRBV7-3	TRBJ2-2	CASSPRGTGELFF	TGTGCCAGCAGCCCCCGGGGGACCGGGGAGCTGTTTTTT
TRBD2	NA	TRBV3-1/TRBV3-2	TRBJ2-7	CASSLTSGRAAYEQYF	TGTGCCAGCAGCCTTACTAGCGGGAGGGCCGCCTACGAGCAGTACTTC
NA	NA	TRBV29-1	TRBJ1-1	CSVGEVMNTEAFF	TGCAGCGTTGGGGAGGTTATGAACACTGAAGCTTTCTTT